Below are 22 T cell receptor beta chains sequenced from a single sample in a study of yellow fever vaccine responses in identical twins. TCRdb recomputed calls from the RT-PCR reads with MiXCR, one row per CDR3 protein. The sample lists about 18,000 distinct CDR3 sequences; approximately 60% were seen once. The source material was T cells from blood (PBMCs), unsorted or a sorted subset (not recorded which), sampled before or after yellow fever vaccination (not recorded which). The receptors shown here come from a young woman who received the yellow fever vaccine.

V usage is TRBV7-1 and J usage is TRBJ2-5; D gene unclear. TRBV7-1 is filed as an ORF, its function uncertain. Trimming shortened V by 3 bases and J by 5 bases, and 10 bases separated the two germline ends. CDR3 length: 13 amino acids. In DNA, the CDR3 is TGTGCCAGCAGCTCGATACCGGGTGAGACCCAGTACTTC. Its translation is CASSSIPGETQYF.

This clonotype was seen a few times. This chain joins TRBV25-1 and TRBJ2-1; 11 positions match TRBD2. Trimming removed 10 bases from V and 0 bases from J; junction bases left unmatched: 5. Germline lookup yields CDR1 MGHDK and CDR2 SYGVNS. The CDR3 has 15 amino acids. Written as DNA, the CDR3 is TGTGCCACATCTCTAGCGGGAGGCTCCTACAATGAGCAGTTCTTC. It specifies CATSLAGGSYNEQFF.

The chain uses TRBV2 and TRBJ1-1; 11 bases are shared with TRBD1. CDR3 length: 14 residues. Germline lookup yields CDR1 SNHLY and CDR2 FYNNEI. The V and J ends lost 2 bases and 8 bases, in that order; junction bases with no gene match: 4. Here the CDR3 DNA reads TGTGCCAGCAGTGAAACCTGGACAGGGGGCGAAGCTTTCTTT. As protein: CASSETWTGGEAFF.

The rearrangement uses TRBV25-1 and TRBJ1-6; possibly TRBD1 for D (5 bases). Germline assignment: CDR1 MGHDK and CDR2 SYGVNS. The CDR3 totals 12 residues. The germline V and J ends were trimmed by 6 bases and 13 bases, with 13 bases remaining between them. CDR3 loop: CASRLVGGPLHF. The CDR3 nucleotides read TGTGCCAGCAGATTGGTGGGGGGTCCCCTCCACTTT.

The chain recombines TRBV4-2 with TRBJ2-7; D possibly corresponds to TRBD1 (5 bases). Germline V gene lookup returns CDR1 LGHNA and CDR2 YNFKEQ. The CDR3 loop spans 15 amino acids. Trimming stripped 1 base from V and 0 bases from J, with 10 bases between. Here the CDR3 DNA reads TGTGCCAGCAGCCAAGTCAGAGACAGCTCCTACGAGCAGTACTTC. Translated: CASSQVRDSSYEQYF.

V is TRBV27 and J is TRBJ1-1; no firm D call. This CDR3 has 15 residues. CDR1 and CDR2 from the germline V gene are MNHEY and SMNVEV (reference sequence). Trimming cost V 2 bases and J 0 bases, with 10 bases left between them. The CDR3 nucleotides are TGTGCCAGCAGTTTAAGCGCGGGAATGAACACTGAAGCTTTCTTT. Translated: CASSLSAGMNTEAFF.

V is TRBV5-1 and J is TRBJ2-1; 7 bases fit TRBD1. J lost 0 bases, V lost 4 bases, and 4 bases had no gene match. Germline lookup yields CDR1 SGHRS and CDR2 YFSETQ. The CDR3 sequence is 15 residues long. CDR3 bases: TGCGCCAGCAGCCAGACAGGGAGCTCCTACAATGAGCAGTTCTTC. Protein product: CASSQTGSSYNEQFF.

V and J are TRBV7-9 and TRBJ1-2, with TRBD1 as a possible D gene (5 bases). Germline CDR1 SEHNR, CDR2 FQNEAQ (reference sequence). Trimming stripped 1 base from V and 4 bases from J, with 13 bases between. CDR3 length: 15 amino acids. The CDR3 nucleotides read TGTGCCAGCAGCTTAGGTGAGGGGCTCGGCTATGGCTACACCTTC. This translates into CASSLGEGLGYGYTF.

The chain links TRBV29-1 to TRBJ1-1; 7 bases align to TRBD1. With 6 bases clipped from V and 0 bases from J, the junction kept 4 bases outside the gene matches. In germline, CDR1 is SQVTM, CDR2 ANQGSEA. There are 13 residues in the CDR3. The CDR3 nucleotides are TGCAGCGTCCAACAGGGGATGAACACTGAAGCTTTCTTT. The encoded protein is CSVQQGMNTEAFF.

The table lists this clonotype with a count of one. The chain employs TRBV7-9 and TRBJ2-3; tentatively, D is TRBD2 (5 bases). The CDR3 runs to 12 residues. Germline V gene sequence: CDR1 SEHNR, CDR2 FQNEAQ (reference sequence). Trimming removed 7 bases from V and 3 bases from J, with 8 bases in between. The CDR3 protein is CASTRTTDTQYF. The CDR3 DNA follows: TGTGCCAGCACCCGGACTACAGATACGCAGTATTTT.

The chain employs TRBV2 and TRBJ2-5; 8 bases line up with TRBD1. CDR3 size: 13 residues. The J segment lost 1 base and the V segment lost 8 bases, leaving 3 bases of the junction unmatched. Per germline, CDR1 SNHLY and CDR2 FYNNEI. CDR3 nucleotide sequence: TGTGCCAGCGGTGGACAGGGCCAAGAGACCCAGTACTTC. This translates into CASGGQGQETQYF. Together with reference TRBV2 and TRBJ2-5, the CDR3 gives the full variable domain: EPEVTQTPSHQVTQMGQEVILRCVPISNHLYFYWYRQILGQKVEFLVSFYNNEISEKSEIFDDQFSVERPDGSNFTLKIRSTKLEDSAMYFCASGGQGQETQYFGPGTRLLVL.

This clonotype has only a few counts. CDR3 protein: CASSGRGRLNTEAFF. The CDR3 region has the DNA TGTGCCAGCAGTGGCCGGGGACGGCTGAACACTGAAGCTTTCTTT. V gene TRBV6-1 combines with J gene TRBJ1-1, with D perhaps TRBD1 (5 bases). CDR1 and CDR2 from the germline V gene are MNHNS and SASEGT. Trimming pared 4 bases from V and 0 bases from J, leaving 12 bases between. This CDR3 has 15 amino acids.

The chain carries TRBV11-1 and TRBJ2-7; D is possibly TRBD2 (6 bases). Germline V gene lookup returns CDR1 SGHAT and CDR2 FQDESV (reference sequence). This CDR3 is 14 amino acids long. V was clipped by 0 bases and J by 6 bases, with 12 bases between them. CDR3 nucleotides: TGTGCCAGCAGCTTAGCGTATGGAGGGCTCGAGCAGTACTTC. Residues: CASSLAYGGLEQYF. The variable domain in full, completed from reference TRBV11-1 and TRBJ2-7, reads EAEVAQSPRYKITEKSQAVAFWCDPISGHATLYWYRQILGQGPELLVQFQDESVVDDSQLPKDRFSAERLKGVDSTLKIQPAELGDSAMYLCASSLAYGGLEQYFGPGTRLTVT.

V gene TRBV9 combines with J gene TRBJ1-2; D possibly corresponds to TRBD1 (5 bases). The CDR3 totals 15 residues. The germline gives CDR1 SGDLS, CDR2 YYNGEE. V dropped 4 bases and J dropped 7 bases, with 20 bases sitting between them. The CDR3 loop reads CASSTDPGRLFGYTF. The CDR3, as DNA: TGTGCCAGCAGCACTGACCCGGGGCGGCTCTTTGGCTACACCTTC. Supplemented by reference TRBV9 and TRBJ1-2, the full variable domain reads DSGVTQTPKHLITATGQRVTLRCSPRSGDLSVYWYQQSLDQGLQFLIQYYNGEERAKGNILERFSAQQFPDLHSELNLSSLELGDSALYFCASSTDPGRLFGYTFGSGTRLTVV.

Within the sample, this clonotype is medium-sized. This rearrangement joins TRBV7-6 to TRBJ2-1; 9 bases align to TRBD1. After removal of 5 bases from V and 8 bases from J, the junction contained 16 bases not matched to a gene. Germline V CDR1 and CDR2: SGHVS, FNYEAQ. The CDR3 has 17 residues. The CDR3 coding sequence is TGTGCCAGCAGCCTTTACGGGGGGACAGGGCTACATGATGAGCAGTTCTTC. Protein product: CASSLYGGTGLHDEQFF.

This clonotype was seen once. The rearrangement joins TRBV5-1 to TRBJ1-4; D is undetermined. CDR1 is SGHRS, CDR2 YFSETQ, per germline. With 0 bases removed from V and 0 bases from J, the gap between germline ends came to 9 bases. The CDR3 has 16 residues. CDR3 residues: CASSLGGTATNEKLFF. In DNA form, the CDR3 reads TGCGCCAGCAGCTTGGGGGGAACCGCAACTAATGAAAAACTGTTTTTT.

The CDR3 here is CASSPGGTGGYEQYF. The CDR3 DNA follows: TGTGCCAGCAGCCCAGGAGGGACAGGGGGCTACGAGCAGTACTTC. The chain links TRBV11-1 to TRBJ2-7; TRBD1 matches 11 bases. Germline V gene lookup returns CDR1 SGHAT and CDR2 FQDESV (reference sequence). The J segment lost 3 bases and the V segment lost 5 bases, leaving 6 bases of the junction unmatched. The CDR3 spans 15 residues.

The chain carries TRBV5-4 and TRBJ1-5; D gene unclear. Trimming pared 2 bases from V and 4 bases from J, leaving 7 bases between. The CDR3 consists of 13 residues. Germline values: CDR1 SGHNT, CDR2 YYREEE (reference sequence). The CDR3 region has the DNA TGTGCCAGCAGCTTTTGGGGAAATCAGCCCCAGCATTTT. This sequence encodes CASSFWGNQPQHF. Combining the CDR3 with reference TRBV5-4 and TRBJ1-5 gives the whole variable domain ETGVTQSPTHLIKTRGQQVTLRCSSQSGHNTVSWYQQALGQGPQFIFQYYREEENGRGNFPPRFSGLQFPNYSSELNVNALELDDSALYLCASSFWGNQPQHFGDGTRLSIL.

CDR3: CASSYSRSGNYGYTF. The CDR3 coding sequence is TGTGCCAGCAGTTACTCTCGCAGTGGGAACTATGGCTACACCTTC. This rearrangement joins TRBV6-2 or TRBV6-3 to TRBJ1-2; no clear D. V dropped 0 bases and J dropped 2 bases, with 10 bases sitting between them. Germline V lookup: CDR1 MNHEY, CDR2 SVGEGT. The CDR3 has 15 amino acids.

The gene calls are TRBV5-6 and TRBJ1-2; D may be TRBD1 (5 bases). This CDR3 is built from 12 residues. Germline V gene data show CDR1 as SGHDT and CDR2 as YYEEEE. V was clipped by 4 bases and J by 8 bases, with 12 bases between them. CDR3 protein: CASSRDVKGYTF. The CDR3 DNA is TGTGCCAGCAGCCGGGACGTGAAGGGCTACACCTTC.

The rearrangement uses TRBV27 and TRBJ1-1, with D maybe TRBD1 (5 bases). Looked up from germline, CDR1 is MNHEY and CDR2 is SMNVEV (reference sequence). With 2 bases removed from V and 5 bases from J, the gap between germline ends came to 12 bases. The CDR3 has 14 residues. CDR3 region: CASSLAPGWTEAFF. CDR3 DNA: TGTGCCAGCAGTTTAGCCCCAGGGTGGACTGAAGCTTTCTTT.

The V gene is TRBV29-1, the J gene TRBJ1-1; tentative D call: TRBD1 (5 bases). With 4 bases removed from V and 4 bases from J, the gap between germline ends came to 13 bases. Germline-derived CDR1 and CDR2 are SQVTM and ANQGSEA. This CDR3 is built from 13 residues. CDR3 coding DNA: TGCAGCGTTGCTCGGGGGACGGGCACTGAAGCTTTCTTT. It specifies CSVARGTGTEAFF.